The 4 T cell receptor beta chains reported below all come from one sample, sequenced in a study of long-term antiretroviral therapy in people with HIV. At the survey level, the v3.0 immunoSEQ assay was run. Libraries were prepared by immunoSEQ multiplex PCR; TCRdb keeps only in-frame clonotypes and omits some of them. The sample has about 25,000 clones, about 80% seen once; the top ten hold around 11%. This material consisted of unsorted PBMCs, taken 1.1 years before starting antiretroviral therapy. The receptors originated from a middle-aged woman with HIV.

This clone occurred a few times. The V gene is TRBV18, the J gene TRBJ2-2; D is unresolved. The CDR3 contains 13 residues. V lost 4 bases and J 2 bases, leaving 5 bases between the germline ends. The germline V gene has CDR1 KGHSH and CDR2 LQKENI. CDR3 sequence: CASSRVNTGELFF. DNA for the CDR3: TGTGCCAGCTCACGGGTTAACACCGGGGAGCTGTTTTTT.

The chain is built from TRBV5-1 and TRBJ1-3; a weak D match, TRBD1 (5 bases). The CDR3 spans 14 residues. Trimming shortened V by 3 bases and J by 1 base, and 8 bases separated the two germline ends. Germline CDR1 reads SGHRS; CDR2 reads YFSETQ. CDR3 amino acids: CASSSQGSGNTIYF. DNA of the CDR3: TGCGCCAGCAGCTCCCAGGGTTCTGGAAACACCATATATTTT.

This clone was seen a handful of times. CDR3 nucleotides: TGCGCCAGCAGTGAAACTGGGACAGGTTTCGATGAGCAGTTCTTC. This codes for CASSETGTGFDEQFF. The V and J genes are TRBV10-1 and TRBJ2-1; TRBD1 agrees at 8 bases. The CDR3 totals 15 residues. Germline-derived CDR1 and CDR2 are WNHNN and SYGVQD (reference sequence). J gave up 8 bases and V 3 bases, and 9 bases lay outside the gene matches.

This clone was seen only once. This chain connects TRBV29-1 to TRBJ1-3; D is undetermined. The CDR3 covers 14 residues. Germline CDR1 is SQVTM and CDR2 is ANQGSEA. Trimming removed 7 bases from V and 0 bases from J, with 13 bases in between. The CDR3 nucleotides read TGCAGCGCCACTGTACAGAGCTCTGGAAACACCATATATTTT. Protein product: CSATVQSSGNTIYF. The whole variable domain, remainder taken from reference TRBV29-1 and TRBJ1-3, is SAVISQKPSRDICQRGTSLTIQCQVDSQVTMMFWYRQQPGQSLTLIATANQGSEATYESGFVIDKFPISRPNLTFSTLTVSNMSPEDSSIYLCSATVQSSGNTIYFGEGSWLTVV.